This T cell receptor (beta chain) stems from a study of blood T cells in healthy people across ages. Study details: Template switching recovered approximately one barcoded beta molecule for every two T cells. Study results and caveats: Percentage of naive T cells showed a strong correlation with TCR beta diversity. Total diversity from one million sequenced T cells was likely underestimated.

The CDR3 extends over 18 amino acids. Germline CDR1 reads SGDLS; CDR2 reads YYNGEE. The V end lost 4 bases, the J end lost 0 bases, and 17 bases lay between the germline ends. They isolated at least 6 million PBMCs from each sample. On this clonotype: As yet, its antigen is unknown.

A second PCR, run for about 6 to 12 cycles, used a sample-barcoded 5' primer plus a J-beta primer mix. From the 5' RACE reads, TCRdb called clonotypes with MiXCR, one entry per CDR3 protein. The repertoire holds about 800,000 distinct CDR3 sequences, with roughly 60% as singletons. The V and J genes are TRBV9 and TRBJ2-6; perhaps TRBD1 as D (7 bases). The TCR sequence derives from a man younger than 40 in good health. Sequencing was performed on blood. DNA for the CDR3: TGTGCCAGCAGCCTGGGGGGACAGAGCTTCTCTGGGGCCAACGTCCTGACTTTC. The encoded protein is CASSLGGQSFSGANVLTF.